The sequence of this T cell receptor (beta chain) was determined in a study of post-analysis software for immune sequencing data. Unmatched junction bases numbered 3, after V lost 3 bases and J lost 1 base. The germline V gene encodes CDR1 MNHEY and CDR2 SVGAGI. This CDR3 has 15 amino acids. The TCR beta cDNA libraries carried unique molecular identifiers. Input populations of 1 to 10 million T cells gave rise to approximately 500,000 cDNA molecules. TCRdb analysed the PCR reads with MiXCR anew, one entry per CDR3 protein. The table lists hundreds of thousands of distinct CDR3 sequences, approximately 46% of them singletons. This clonotype was seen a handful of times. The antigen is not known. Points from the study as a whole: Same-batch samples co-clustered strongly by F measure. Controls had significantly higher normalized Chao1 diversity than multiple sclerosis patients. Five TRBV segments (TRBV5-6, TRBV5-1 and TRBV20-1 among them) occurred more frequently in patients than in controls.

The TCR was taken from a girl aged 5 to 17 with multiple sclerosis. The V call is TRBV6-5, the J call TRBJ2-4; 7 positions agree with TRBD2. The sample was blood. CDR3 in DNA: TGTGCCAGCAGTTATGAGGGAGGGGCCAAAAACATTCAGTACTTC. Residues: CASSYEGGAKNIQYF.